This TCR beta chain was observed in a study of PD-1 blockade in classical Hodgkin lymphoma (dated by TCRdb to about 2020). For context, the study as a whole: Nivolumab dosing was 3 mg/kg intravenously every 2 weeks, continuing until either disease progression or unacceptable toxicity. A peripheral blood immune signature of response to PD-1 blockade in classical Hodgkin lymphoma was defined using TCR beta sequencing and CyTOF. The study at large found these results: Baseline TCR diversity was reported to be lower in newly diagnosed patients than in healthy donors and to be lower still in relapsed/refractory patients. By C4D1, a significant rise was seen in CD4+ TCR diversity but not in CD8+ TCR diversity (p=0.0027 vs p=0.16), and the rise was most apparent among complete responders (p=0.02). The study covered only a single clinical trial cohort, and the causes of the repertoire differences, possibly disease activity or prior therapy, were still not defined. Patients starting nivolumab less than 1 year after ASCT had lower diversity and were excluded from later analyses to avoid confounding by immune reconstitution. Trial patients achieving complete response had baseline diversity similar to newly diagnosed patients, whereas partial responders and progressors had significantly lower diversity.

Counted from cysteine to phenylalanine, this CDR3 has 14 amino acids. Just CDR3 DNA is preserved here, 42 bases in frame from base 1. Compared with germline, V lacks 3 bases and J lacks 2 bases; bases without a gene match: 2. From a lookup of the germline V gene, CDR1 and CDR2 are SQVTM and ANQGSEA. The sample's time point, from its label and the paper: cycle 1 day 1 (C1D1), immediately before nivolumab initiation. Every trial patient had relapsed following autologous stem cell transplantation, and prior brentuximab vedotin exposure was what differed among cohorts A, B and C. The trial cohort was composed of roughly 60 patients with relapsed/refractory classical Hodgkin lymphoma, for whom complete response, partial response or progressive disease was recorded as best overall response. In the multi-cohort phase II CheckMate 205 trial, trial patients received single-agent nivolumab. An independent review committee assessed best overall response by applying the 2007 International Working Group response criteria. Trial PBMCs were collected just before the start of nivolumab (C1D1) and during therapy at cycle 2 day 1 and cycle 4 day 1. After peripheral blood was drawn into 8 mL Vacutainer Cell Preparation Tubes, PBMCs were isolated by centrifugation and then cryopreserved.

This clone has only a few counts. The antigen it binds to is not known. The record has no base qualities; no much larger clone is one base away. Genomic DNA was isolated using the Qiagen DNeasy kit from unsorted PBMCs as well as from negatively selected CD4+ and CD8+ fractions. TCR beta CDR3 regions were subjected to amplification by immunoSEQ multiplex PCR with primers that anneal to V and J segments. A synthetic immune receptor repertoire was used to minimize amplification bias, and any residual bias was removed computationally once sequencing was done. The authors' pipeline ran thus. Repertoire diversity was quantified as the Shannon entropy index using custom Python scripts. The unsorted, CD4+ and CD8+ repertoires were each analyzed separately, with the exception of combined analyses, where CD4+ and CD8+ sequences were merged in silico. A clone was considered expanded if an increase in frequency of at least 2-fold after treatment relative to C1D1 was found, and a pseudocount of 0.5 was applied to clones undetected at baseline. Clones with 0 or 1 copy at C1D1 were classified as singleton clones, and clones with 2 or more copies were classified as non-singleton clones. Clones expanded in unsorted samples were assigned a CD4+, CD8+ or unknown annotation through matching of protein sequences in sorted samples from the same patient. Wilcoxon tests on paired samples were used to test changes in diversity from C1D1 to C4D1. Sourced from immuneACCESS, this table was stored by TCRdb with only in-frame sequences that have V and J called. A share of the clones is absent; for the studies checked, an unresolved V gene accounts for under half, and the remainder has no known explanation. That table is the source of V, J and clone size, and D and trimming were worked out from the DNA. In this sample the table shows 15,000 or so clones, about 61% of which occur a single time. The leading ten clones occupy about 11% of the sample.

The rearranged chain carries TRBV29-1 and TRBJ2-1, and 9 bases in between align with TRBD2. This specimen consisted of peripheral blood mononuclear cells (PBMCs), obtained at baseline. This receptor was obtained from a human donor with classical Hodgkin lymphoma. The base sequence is TGCAGCGTTGAGGCGGGAGGGGCCTACAATGAGCAGTTCTTC. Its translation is CSVEAGGAYNEQFF.